This TCR beta chain is from a study of identical twins. Study-wide findings and caveats: The more abundant beta clonotypes in cord blood had fewer insertions, and memory repertoires did not show this.

The CDR3 runs to 15 residues. Trimming took off 0 bases at V and 2 bases at J, with 10 bases between the two ends. TCRdb passed the 5' RACE reads through MiXCR, listing each CDR3 protein once. The sample records around 100,000 distinct CDR3 sequences, about 5.6% being singletons. Concerning this clonotype itself: The target antigen is unknown.

Each donor was a healthy Caucasian. This TCR was recovered from a woman aged 45 to 65 in good health. Sequenced input: memory T cells sorted from blood. The chain has TRBV12-3 or TRBV12-4 and TRBJ2-5; D gene uncertain. The CDR3 DNA reads as TGTGCCAGCAGTTTAGCGCTAGGGTTGCAAGAGACCCAGTACTTC. Encoded protein: CASSLALGLQETQYF.